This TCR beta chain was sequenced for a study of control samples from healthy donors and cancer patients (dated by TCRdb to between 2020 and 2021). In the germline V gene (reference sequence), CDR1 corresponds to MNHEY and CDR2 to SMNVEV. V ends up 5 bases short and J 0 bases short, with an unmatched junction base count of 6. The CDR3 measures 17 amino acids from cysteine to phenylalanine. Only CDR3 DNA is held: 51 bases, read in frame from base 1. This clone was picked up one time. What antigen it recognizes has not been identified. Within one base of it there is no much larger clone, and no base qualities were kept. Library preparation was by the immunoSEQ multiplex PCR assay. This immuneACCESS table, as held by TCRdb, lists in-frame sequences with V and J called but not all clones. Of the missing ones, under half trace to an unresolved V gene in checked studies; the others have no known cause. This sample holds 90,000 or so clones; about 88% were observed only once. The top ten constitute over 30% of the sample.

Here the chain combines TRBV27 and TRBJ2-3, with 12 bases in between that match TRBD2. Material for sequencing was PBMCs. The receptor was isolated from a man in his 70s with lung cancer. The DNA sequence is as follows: TGTGCCAGCAGTCCATGGACTAGCGGGGTAAGCACAGATACGCAGTATTTT. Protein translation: CASSPWTSGVSTDTQYF.